The 17 T cell receptor beta chains below were found in one sample sequenced in a study of T cells in Graves' hyperthyroidism and ophthalmopathy. It was RNA transcripts that yielded the amplified TCR beta CDR3 regions. RT-PCR in the first round (using the HTBI primer set) targeted the TCR CDR3. TCRdb fed the multiplex PCR reads into MiXCR, producing one record per CDR3 protein. The profile shows under 500,000 distinct CDR3 sequences, more than 12% of them singletons. The material sequenced was blood. These receptors all stem from a man in his fifties with Graves' ophthalmopathy.

Many counts were recorded for this clonotype. The DNA for the CDR3 is TGTGCCAGCTCGACCCGACCGACTTTAGGAAACACCATATATTTT. It specifies CASSTRPTLGNTIYF. The V gene is TRBV11-2, the J gene TRBJ1-3; no reliable D call. The V and J ends lost 8 bases and 4 bases respectively, with 18 bases between them. The CDR3 consists of 15 residues. The germline gives CDR1 SGHAT, CDR2 FQNNGV.

This clonotype was recorded a few times. This sequence joins TRBV14 and TRBJ2-1, with a possible D match to TRBD2 (5 bases). Trimming took 1 base from V and 2 from J, leaving 9 bases between them. The CDR3 runs to 15 residues. The germline gives CDR1 SGHDN, CDR2 FVKESK. CDR3 nucleotides: TGTGCCAGCAGCCAAGGAGCGGCAACCTACAATGAGCAGTTCTTC. This encodes CASSQGAATYNEQFF.

The sample holds many counts of this clonotype. The genes are TRBV20-1 and TRBJ2-1, with 8 nucleotides matching TRBD2. The V gene's germline CDR1 is DFQATT and CDR2 SNEGSKA (reference sequence). The CDR3 has 16 residues. The V segment lost 2 bases and the J segment 3 bases; nucleotides outside the gene matches: 9. CDR3 in amino acids: CSARPGGSKSYNEQFF. The CDR3 DNA is TGCAGTGCTAGACCGGGGGGGAGTAAGAGCTACAATGAGCAGTTCTTC.

This clonotype appeared many times. The CDR3 sequence is CASSLDLAAGESEQYF. In DNA, the CDR3 is TGTGCCAGCAGCTTAGATCTCGCTGCGGGAGAGTCCGAGCAGTACTTC. The rearrangement joins TRBV11-2 to TRBJ2-7; 7 nucleotides agree with TRBD2. The CDR3 runs to 16 residues. The V and J ends lost 0 bases and 6 bases, in that order; junction bases with no gene match: 11. CDR1 and CDR2 (germline): SGHAT, FQNNGV.

J is TRBJ2-1 and V is TRBV6-1; 10 positions agree with TRBD1. This CDR3 region has 15 residues. Germline CDR1 reads MNHNS; CDR2 reads SASEGT. Trimming removed 6 bases from V and 9 bases from J; junction bases left unmatched: 11. CDR3 nucleotide sequence: TGTGCCAGCAGAACGTACGGGACAGGGGTTGCTGAGCAGTTCTTC. Its translation: CASRTYGTGVAEQFF.

This clonotype was seen ten or more times. This chain connects TRBV11-3 to TRBJ1-2; weak D call: TRBD1 (5 bases). CDR1 SGHNT and CDR2 YENEEA come from the germline V gene. V lost 0 bases, J lost 5 bases, and 13 bases lay in between. The CDR3 spans 15 residues. The CDR3: CASSLEGPYFYGYTF. For the CDR3, the DNA is TGTGCCAGCAGCTTAGAGGGACCTTACTTTTATGGCTACACCTTC.

In DNA, the CDR3 is TGTGCCAGCAGTCCTGGGTGTGGTGGGACCGGGGAGCTGTTTTTT. Its translation: CASSPGCGGTGELFF. V gene TRBV28 combines with J gene TRBJ2-2; no definite D call. The CDR3 contains 15 residues. Germline values: CDR1 MDHEN, CDR2 SYDVKM. V was clipped by 5 bases and J by 5 bases, with 15 bases between them.

For this clonotype: This may stem from a read error, because a much larger clone lies one nucleotide away. The rearrangement joins TRBV2 to TRBJ2-1; D not certain. Germline CDR1 SNHLY, CDR2 FYNNEI. The CDR3 consists of 11 residues. V gave up 7 bases and J gave up 3 bases, with 4 bases separating them. DNA for the CDR3: TGTGCCAGCACCTTCTACAATGAGCAGTTCTTC. Protein: CASTFYNEQFF.

At least ten counts were recorded for this clonotype. The rearrangement uses TRBV11-2 and TRBJ2-5, with a tentative D call TRBD1 (6 bases). Trimming pared 1 base from V and 3 bases from J, leaving 18 bases between. The V gene's germline CDR1 is SGHAT and CDR2 FQNNGV. The CDR3 has 17 amino acids. This chain's CDR3 is CASSLGPGHDIKETQYF. The CDR3 region has the DNA TGTGCCAGCAGCTTAGGACCGGGACACGACATAAAAGAGACCCAGTACTTC.

This clonotype occurred many times. The chain uses TRBV5-6 and TRBJ2-1, with 9 bases identical to TRBD1. Germline values: CDR1 SGHDT, CDR2 YYEEEE. V was pared by 4 bases and J by 2 bases, with 10 bases of the junction left unmatched. The length of the CDR3 is 17 residues. Written as DNA, the CDR3 is TGTGCCAGCAGCCTGGACAGGGGACGCTTCCCCTACAATGAGCAGTTCTTC. Protein: CASSLDRGRFPYNEQFF.

The chain has TRBV27 and TRBJ1-5; D ambiguous. V lost 3 bases and J lost 0, with 9 bases in between. Germline V gene sequence: CDR1 MNHEY, CDR2 SMNVEV (reference sequence). This CDR3 has 15 residues. As DNA, the CDR3 is TGTGCCAGCAGTTTCGTTCGCGGTAGCAATCAGCCCCAGCATTTT. It is translated as CASSFVRGSNQPQHF.

This clonotype was found a few times. J is TRBJ2-3 and V is TRBV30; a weak D match, TRBD1 (6 bases). CDR3 length: 15 amino acids. Trimming pared 2 bases from V and 7 bases from J, leaving 19 bases between. Germline V lookup: CDR1 GTSNPN, CDR2 SVGIG (reference sequence). The CDR3 nucleotides are TGTGCCTGGAGTCGGGACATTCAAGCCCCCAATACGCAGTATTTT. It codes for CAWSRDIQAPNTQYF.

The CDR3 coding sequence is TGTGCCAGCAGAACTTCGACGGCCCATACGCAGTATTTT. Amino acids: CASRTSTAHTQYF. The chain joins TRBV6-1 to TRBJ2-3; D call uncertain. CDR1 MNHNS and CDR2 SASEGT come from the germline V gene. V lost 6 bases and J lost 7, with 14 bases in between. The length of the CDR3 is 13 residues.

This clonotype was found a few times. J is TRBJ2-5 and V is TRBV5-1; D possibly uses TRBD1 or TRBD2 (7 bases each). The CDR3 consists of 16 residues. The germline V and J ends were trimmed by 0 bases and 5 bases, with 17 bases remaining between them. The germline V gene encodes CDR1 SGHRS and CDR2 YFSETQ. The CDR3 coding sequence is TGCGCCAGCAGCTTGGGGGGACAGAGCGGGGTGGAGACCCAGTACTTC. Its translation is CASSLGGQSGVETQYF. The variable domain in full, with the rest retrieved from reference TRBV5-1 and TRBJ2-5, is KAGVTQTPRYLIKTRGQQVTLSCSPISGHRSVSWYQQTPGQGLQFLFEYFSETQRNKGNFPGRFSGRQFSNSRSEMNVSTLELGDSALYLCASSLGGQSGVETQYFGPGTRLLVL.

The chain joins TRBV29-1 to TRBJ1-4; D perhaps matches TRBD1 (5 bases). The ends were cut back, 6 bases at V and 8 bases at J, with 19 bases in the middle. The CDR3 is 14 amino acids. From germline, CDR1 is SQVTM and CDR2 ANQGSEA. The CDR3 nucleotides read TGCAGCGTAGCATACGGACGGGGACGAGAAAAACTGTTTTTT. Encoded protein: CSVAYGRGREKLFF.

This clonotype has a count of ten or more. The CDR3 DNA reads as TGCGCCAGCAGCATCGGACAGGGGCTTACAGATACGCAGTATTTT. Translated, it gives CASSIGQGLTDTQYF. The chain is built from TRBV5-1 and TRBJ2-3; 9 bases are shared with TRBD1. There are 15 residues in the CDR3. The V and J ends lost 4 bases and 3 bases, in that order; junction bases with no gene match: 6. Germline CDR1 reads SGHRS; CDR2 reads YFSETQ.

The chain carries TRBV3-1 and TRBJ1-4; D is ambiguous. Trimming pared 4 bases from V and 2 bases from J, leaving 5 bases between. This CDR3 is built from 13 residues. Per germline, CDR1 LGHDT and CDR2 YNNKEL (reference sequence). The CDR3 region is CASSLSTNEKLFF. Here the CDR3 DNA reads TGTGCCAGCAGCCTCTCCACTAATGAAAAACTGTTTTTT. The variable domain in full, with the rest retrieved from reference TRBV3-1 and TRBJ1-4, is DTAVSQTPKYLVTQMGNDKSIKCEQNLGHDTMYWYKQDSKKFLKIMFSYNNKELIINETVPNRFSPKSPDKAHLNLHINSLELGDSAVYFCASSLSTNEKLFFGSGTQLSVL.